One sample yielded the 11 T cell receptor beta chains listed below, sequenced in a study of T cell repertoires in cytomegalovirus infection. TCRdb recomputed calls from the reads with MiXCR, one row per CDR3 protein. The sample lists roughly 720,000 distinct CDR3 sequences, 35% to 40% seen once, with 2.5% to 3.5% in the top ten. Sequencing used PBMCs. All receptors come from a human donor in good health (CMV status not recorded). Some clones in this sample may be carry-over from other donors' samples.

The V gene is TRBV4-1, the J gene TRBJ1-1; D gene unclear. The V gene lost 4 bases and the J gene lost 2 bases, with 11 bases spanning the gap. CDR3 length: 14 residues. Germline lookup yields CDR1 MGHRA and CDR2 YSYEKL. For the CDR3, the DNA is TGCGCCAGCAGCCCAGGATTAGATAACACTGAAGCTTTCTTT. Residues: CASSPGLDNTEAFF.

This clonotype was counted a few times. The chain employs TRBV19 and TRBJ2-2; tentatively, D is TRBD1 or TRBD2 (5 bases each). Between the trimmed V and J ends, which lost 5 bases and 5 bases, there was a span of 15 bases. The CDR3 totals 15 residues. CDR1 LNHDA and CDR2 SQIVND come from the germline V gene (reference sequence). The CDR3 reads CASSRGGTGTGELFF. The DNA of the CDR3 is TGTGCCAGTAGTCGAGGTGGGACGGGGACCGGGGAGCTGTTTTTT.

The chain recombines TRBV9 with TRBJ2-7; 9 positions match TRBD1. Germline assignment: CDR1 SGDLS and CDR2 YYNGEE. The CDR3 length is 14 residues. The V gene end was trimmed by 7 bases and the J gene end by 1 base; junction bases not matched to a gene: 6. The CDR3 DNA reads TGTGCCAGCGGTACCGGGACAGGGTCCTACGAGCAGTACTTC. Translation gives CASGTGTGSYEQYF.

CDR3 nucleotide sequence: TGTGCCAGCAGCGTAGGGAGCGGGAGGGCAGATACGCAGTATTTT. As protein: CASSVGSGRADTQYF. The J gene is TRBJ2-3, the V gene TRBV9, with 10 bases that match TRBD2. Germline V gene sequence: CDR1 SGDLS, CDR2 YYNGEE. The V and J ends lost 0 bases and 4 bases, in that order; junction bases with no gene match: 2. This CDR3 has 15 residues.

Worth noting for this clonotype: A read error may produce the germline difference seen at one junction end. This sequence joins TRBV7-6 and TRBJ2-5; 7 nucleotides align to TRBD1. Germline V gene lookup returns CDR1 SGHVS and CDR2 FNYEAQ. CDR3 length: 14 residues. CDR3 sequence: CPSSLYRGRETQYF. As DNA, the CDR3 is TGTCCCAGCAGCCTTTACAGGGGTAGGGAGACCCAGTACTTC.

This clonotype was counted only a few times. The chain carries TRBV7-6 and TRBJ2-2; TRBD2 might be the D (6 bases). The ends were cut back, 5 bases at V and 3 bases at J, with 13 bases in the middle. This CDR3 has 15 residues. Germline CDR1 is SGHVS and CDR2 is FNYEAQ. In DNA form, the CDR3 reads TGTGCCAGCAGCCGACGGCGGGATCACACCGGGGAGCTGTTTTTT. It is translated as CASSRRRDHTGELFF.

This clonotype has only a few counts. CDR3 in DNA: TGTGCCAGCAGCGAATACAGGGGGAACACTGAAGCTTTCTTT. Protein sequence: CASSEYRGNTEAFF. This chain connects TRBV7-9 to TRBJ1-1, with TRBD1 matching over 7 bases. Per the germline V gene, CDR1 is SEHNR and CDR2 is FQNEAQ (reference sequence). V shed 5 bases, J shed 1 base, and the junction held 4 bases outside the gene matches. This CDR3 region has 14 residues. Using reference TRBV7-9 and TRBJ1-1 for the parts outside the CDR3, the full variable domain is DTGVSQNPRHKITKRGQNVTFRCDPISEHNRLYWYRQTLGQGPEFLTYFQNEAQLEKSRLLSDRFSAERPKGSFSTLEIQRTEQGDSAMYLCASSEYRGNTEAFFGQGTRLTVV.

A few counts support this clonotype. J is TRBJ2-5 and V is TRBV28; D may be TRBD1 (6 bases). Trimming removed 6 bases from V and 3 bases from J, with 17 bases in between. The CDR3 is 15 amino acids. Germline assignment: CDR1 MDHEN and CDR2 SYDVKM. CDR3 protein: CASREIGQGKETQYF. In DNA, the CDR3 is TGTGCCAGCAGGGAAATCGGTCAGGGGAAAGAGACCCAGTACTTC.

The genes are TRBV2 and TRBJ2-3, with D possibly TRBD1 on 6 matching bases. V was pared by 3 bases and J by 5 bases, with 12 bases between. The CDR3 consists of 14 residues. The germline V gene encodes CDR1 SNHLY and CDR2 FYNNEI. In DNA form, the CDR3 reads TGTGCCAGCAGTGACAGGGGAGAGAGAGATACGCAGTATTTT. It specifies CASSDRGERDTQYF.

This clonotype has more than one count but fewer than ten. CDR3 region: CASSFAGRSSNQPQHF. CDR3 bases: TGTGCCAGCAGTTTTGCGGGCAGGAGTAGCAATCAGCCCCAGCATTTT. The rearrangement links TRBV28 to TRBJ1-5; no clear D gene. Germline-derived CDR1 and CDR2 are MDHEN and SYDVKM. The CDR3 has 16 residues. Trimming took 3 bases from V and 0 from J, leaving 12 bases between them.

This clonotype was seen a few times. This rearrangement joins TRBV12-3 or TRBV12-4 to TRBJ1-5; no definite D call. This CDR3 has 13 amino acids. The ends were cut back, 8 bases at V and 4 bases at J, with 12 bases in the middle. CDR3 loop: CASVAELNQPQHF. The CDR3 DNA follows: TGTGCCAGCGTCGCAGAATTAAATCAGCCCCAGCATTTT.